The clone carrying this T cell receptor (beta chain) was recorded many times. The antigen is undetermined. This entry belongs to a study of identical twins. TCRdb reprocessed the 5' RACE reads via MiXCR and lists one record per CDR3 protein. The sample holds 570,000 or so distinct CDR3 sequences, roughly 9.9% seen once. Study-wide results and caveats: Models underestimated TCR alpha sharing (out-of-frame) in monozygotic twins. A cross-sectional statistical analysis, not follow-up of the same donors, supported the conclusions.

This CDR3 is built from 15 residues. Germline assignment: CDR1 SGHRS and CDR2 YFSETQ. The trim removed 6 bases at V and 1 base at J, leaving 4 bases unmatched. These same data were also listed under a study on yellow fever vaccine responses in identical twins.

The chain carries TRBV5-1 and TRBJ2-2, with TRBD1 matching over 9 bases. The source material was PBMCs. This receptor was taken from a woman between 18 and 29 years old in good health. This CDR3 is CASTQTGGNTGELFF. CDR3 DNA: TGCGCCAGCACCCAGACAGGGGGGAACACCGGGGAGCTGTTTTTT.